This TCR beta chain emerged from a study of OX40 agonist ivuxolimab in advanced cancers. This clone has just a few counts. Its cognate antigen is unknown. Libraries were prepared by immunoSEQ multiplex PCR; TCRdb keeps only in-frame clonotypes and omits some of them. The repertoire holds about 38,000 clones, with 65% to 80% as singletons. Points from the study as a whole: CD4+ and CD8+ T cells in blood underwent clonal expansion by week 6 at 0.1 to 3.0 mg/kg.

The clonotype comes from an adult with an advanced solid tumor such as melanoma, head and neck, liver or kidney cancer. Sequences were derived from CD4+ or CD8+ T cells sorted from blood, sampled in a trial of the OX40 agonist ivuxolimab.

The chain's CDR3 is CAISEQGWEQYF. CDR3 DNA sequence: TGTGCCATCAGTGAACAGGGTTGGGAGCAGTACTTC. V is TRBV10-3 and J is TRBJ2-7, with TRBD1 as a possible D gene (6 bases). This CDR3 region has 12 residues. Germline V gene lookup returns CDR1 ENHRY and CDR2 SYGVKD. Trimming left V 3 bases short and J 7 bases short, with 10 bases between.